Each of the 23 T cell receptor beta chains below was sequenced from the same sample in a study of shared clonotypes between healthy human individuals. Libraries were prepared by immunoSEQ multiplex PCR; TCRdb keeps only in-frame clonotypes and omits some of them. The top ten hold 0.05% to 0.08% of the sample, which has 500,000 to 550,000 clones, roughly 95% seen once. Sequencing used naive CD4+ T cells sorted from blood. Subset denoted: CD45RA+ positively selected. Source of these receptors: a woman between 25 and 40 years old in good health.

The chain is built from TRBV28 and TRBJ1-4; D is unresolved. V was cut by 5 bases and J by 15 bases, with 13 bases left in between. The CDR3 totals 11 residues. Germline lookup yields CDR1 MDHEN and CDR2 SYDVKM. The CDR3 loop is CASSPGRSVFF. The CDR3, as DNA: TGTGCCAGCAGTCCCGGGAGGAGCGTGTTTTTT.

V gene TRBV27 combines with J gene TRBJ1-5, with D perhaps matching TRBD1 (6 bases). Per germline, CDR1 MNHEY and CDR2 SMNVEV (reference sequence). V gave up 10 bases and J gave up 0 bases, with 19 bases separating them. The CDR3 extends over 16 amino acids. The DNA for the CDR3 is TGTGCCACATCAGCCGGGACACACTATAGCAATCAGCCCCAGCATTTT. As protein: CATSAGTHYSNQPQHF.

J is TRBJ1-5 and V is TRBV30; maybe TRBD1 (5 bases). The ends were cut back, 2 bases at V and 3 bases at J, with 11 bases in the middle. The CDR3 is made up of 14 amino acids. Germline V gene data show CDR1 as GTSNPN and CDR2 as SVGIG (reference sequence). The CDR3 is CAWSLQGVNQPQHF. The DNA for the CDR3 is TGTGCCTGGAGTCTCCAGGGCGTCAATCAGCCCCAGCATTTT.

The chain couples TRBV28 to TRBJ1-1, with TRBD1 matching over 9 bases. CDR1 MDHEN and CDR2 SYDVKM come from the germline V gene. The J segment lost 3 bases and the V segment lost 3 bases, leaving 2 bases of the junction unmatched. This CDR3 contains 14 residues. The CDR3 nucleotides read TGTGCCAGCAGTTTGTGGACAGGGGACACTGAAGCTTTCTTT. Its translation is CASSLWTGDTEAFF.

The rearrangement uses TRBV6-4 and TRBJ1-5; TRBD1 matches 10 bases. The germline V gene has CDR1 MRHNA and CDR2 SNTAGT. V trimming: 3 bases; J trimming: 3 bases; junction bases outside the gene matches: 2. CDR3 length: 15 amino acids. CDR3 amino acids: CASSETGGHNQPQHF. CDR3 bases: TGTGCCAGCAGTGAGACAGGGGGCCACAATCAGCCCCAGCATTTT.

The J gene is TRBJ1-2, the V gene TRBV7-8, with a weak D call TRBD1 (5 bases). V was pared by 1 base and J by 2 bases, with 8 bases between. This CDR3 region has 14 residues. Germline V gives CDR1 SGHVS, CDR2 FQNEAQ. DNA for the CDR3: TGTGCCAGCAGCTTAGGGGGGGTAAACTATGGCTACACCTTC. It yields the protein CASSLGGVNYGYTF.

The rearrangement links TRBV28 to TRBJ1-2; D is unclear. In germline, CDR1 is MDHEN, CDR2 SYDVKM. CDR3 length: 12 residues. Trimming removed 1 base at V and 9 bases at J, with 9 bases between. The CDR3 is CASSLFGRRYTF. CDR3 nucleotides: TGTGCCAGCAGTTTATTCGGACGGCGCTACACCTTC.

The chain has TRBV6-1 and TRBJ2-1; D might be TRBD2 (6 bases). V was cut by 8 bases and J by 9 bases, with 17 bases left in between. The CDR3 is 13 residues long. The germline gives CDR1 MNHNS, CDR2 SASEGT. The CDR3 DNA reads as TGTGCCAGCCAACTAGCTGAGTGGGGTGAGCAGTTCTTC. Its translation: CASQLAEWGEQFF.

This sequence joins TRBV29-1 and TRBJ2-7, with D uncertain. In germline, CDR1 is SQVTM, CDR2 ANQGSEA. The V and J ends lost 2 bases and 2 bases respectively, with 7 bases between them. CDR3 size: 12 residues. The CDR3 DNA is TGCAGCGTTGAATCGCCAGCCTACGAGCAGTACTTC. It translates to CSVESPAYEQYF.

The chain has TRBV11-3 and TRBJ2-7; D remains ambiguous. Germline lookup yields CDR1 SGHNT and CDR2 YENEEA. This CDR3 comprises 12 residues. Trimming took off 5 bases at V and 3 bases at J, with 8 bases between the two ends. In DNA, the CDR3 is TGTGCCAGCAGCCTAACAGACTACGAGCAGTACTTC. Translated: CASSLTDYEQYF.

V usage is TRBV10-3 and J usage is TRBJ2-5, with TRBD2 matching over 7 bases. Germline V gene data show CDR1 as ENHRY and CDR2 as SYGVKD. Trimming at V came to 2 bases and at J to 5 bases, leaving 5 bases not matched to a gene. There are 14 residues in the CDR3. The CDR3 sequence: CAISEGAGKETQYF. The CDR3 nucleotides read TGTGCCATCAGTGAGGGAGCGGGAAAGGAGACCCAGTACTTC.

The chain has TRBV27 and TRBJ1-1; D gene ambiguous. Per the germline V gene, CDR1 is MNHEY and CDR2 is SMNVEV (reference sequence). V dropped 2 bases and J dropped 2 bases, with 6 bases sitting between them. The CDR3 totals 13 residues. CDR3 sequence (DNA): TGTGCCAGCAGTTTAGTCCCCAACACTGAAGCTTTCTTT. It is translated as CASSLVPNTEAFF.

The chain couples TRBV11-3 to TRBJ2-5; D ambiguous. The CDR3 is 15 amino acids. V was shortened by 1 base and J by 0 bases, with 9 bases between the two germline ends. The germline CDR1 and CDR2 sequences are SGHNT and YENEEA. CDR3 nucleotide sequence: TGTGCCAGCAGCTTAGGTGGAACCTACCAAGAGACCCAGTACTTC. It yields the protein CASSLGGTYQETQYF.

In nucleotides, the CDR3 is TGCAGCGCGATCGGGGACGGAGACACCGGGGAGCTGTTTTTT. Its protein is CSAIGDGDTGELFF. This chain joins TRBV29-1 and TRBJ2-2, with D tentatively TRBD1 or TRBD2 (5 bases each). This CDR3 comprises 14 residues. Germline assignment: CDR1 SQVTM and CDR2 ANQGSEA. Trimming stripped 7 bases from V and 3 bases from J, with 15 bases between.

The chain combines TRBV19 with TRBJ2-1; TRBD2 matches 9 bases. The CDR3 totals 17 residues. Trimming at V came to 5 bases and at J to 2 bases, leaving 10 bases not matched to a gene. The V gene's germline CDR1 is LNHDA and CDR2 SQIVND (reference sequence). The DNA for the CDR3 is TGTGCCAGTAGTCGGGGTAGCGGGAGATTCGCCTACAATGAGCAGTTCTTC. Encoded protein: CASSRGSGRFAYNEQFF.

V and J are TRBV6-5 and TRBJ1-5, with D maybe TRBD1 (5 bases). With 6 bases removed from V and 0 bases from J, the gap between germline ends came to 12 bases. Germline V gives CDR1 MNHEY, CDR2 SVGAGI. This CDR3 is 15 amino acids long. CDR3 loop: CASRSAGNSNQPQHF. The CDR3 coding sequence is TGTGCCAGCAGGAGCGCAGGGAATAGCAATCAGCCCCAGCATTTT.

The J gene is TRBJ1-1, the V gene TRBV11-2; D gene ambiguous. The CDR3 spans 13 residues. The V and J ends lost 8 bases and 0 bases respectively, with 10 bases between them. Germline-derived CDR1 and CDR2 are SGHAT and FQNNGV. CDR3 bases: TGTGCCAGCCAGTTTGGGGTGAACACTGAAGCTTTCTTT. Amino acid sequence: CASQFGVNTEAFF.

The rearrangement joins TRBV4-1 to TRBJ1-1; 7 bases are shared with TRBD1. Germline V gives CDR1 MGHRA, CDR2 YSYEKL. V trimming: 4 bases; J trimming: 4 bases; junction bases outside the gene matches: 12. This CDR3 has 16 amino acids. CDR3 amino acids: CASSPGLDREGTEAFF. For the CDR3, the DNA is TGCGCCAGCAGCCCTGGGCTCGACAGGGAGGGCACTGAAGCTTTCTTT.

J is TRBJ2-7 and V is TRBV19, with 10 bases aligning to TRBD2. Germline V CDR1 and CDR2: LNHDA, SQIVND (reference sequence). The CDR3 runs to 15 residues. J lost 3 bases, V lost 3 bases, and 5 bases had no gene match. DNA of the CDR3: TGTGCCAGTAGTATTGCACTAGCGGGAAACTACGAGCAGTACTTC. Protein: CASSIALAGNYEQYF.

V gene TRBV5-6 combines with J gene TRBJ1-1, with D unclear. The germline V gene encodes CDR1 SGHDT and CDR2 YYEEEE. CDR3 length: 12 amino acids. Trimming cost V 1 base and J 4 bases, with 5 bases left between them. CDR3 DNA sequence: TGTGCCAGCAGCTTGTATTTCACTGAAGCTTTCTTT. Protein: CASSLYFTEAFF.

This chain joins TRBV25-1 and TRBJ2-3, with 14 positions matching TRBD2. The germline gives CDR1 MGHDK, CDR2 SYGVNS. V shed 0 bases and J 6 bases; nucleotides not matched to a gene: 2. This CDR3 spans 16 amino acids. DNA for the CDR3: TGTGCCAGCAGTGAATACTGGACTAGCGGGAGGGATACGCAGTATTTT. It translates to CASSEYWTSGRDTQYF.

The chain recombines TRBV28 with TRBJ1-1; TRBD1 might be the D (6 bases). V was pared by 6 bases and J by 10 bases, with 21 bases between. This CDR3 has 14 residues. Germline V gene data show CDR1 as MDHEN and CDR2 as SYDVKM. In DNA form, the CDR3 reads TGTGCCAGCAGAGAGCACAAGGGACACGCTCCAGCTTTCTTT. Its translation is CASREHKGHAPAFF.

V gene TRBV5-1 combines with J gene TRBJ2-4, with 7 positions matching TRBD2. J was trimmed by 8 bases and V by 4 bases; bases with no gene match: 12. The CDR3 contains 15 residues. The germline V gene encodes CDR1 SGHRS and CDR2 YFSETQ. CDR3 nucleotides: TGCGCCAGCAGCCCCCCCGTGGCGGGGAGGGACATTCAGTACTTC. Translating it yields CASSPPVAGRDIQYF.